Below are 20 T cell receptor beta chains sequenced from a single sample in a study of cytomegalovirus exposure and HLA in healthy donors. Generated by immunoSEQ multiplex PCR, the TCRdb table keeps only in-frame clones and is missing some. The sample lists 300,000 to 400,000 clones; roughly 90% were seen once. Source material: PBMCs. The receptors were sampled from a woman aged 18-29 years in good health and CMV-seronegative.

This sequence joins TRBV6-5 and TRBJ2-2; no clear D. Germline V lookup: CDR1 MNHEY, CDR2 SVGAGI. V was trimmed by 0 bases and J by 2 bases, leaving 10 bases between them. The CDR3 runs to 16 residues. Here the CDR3 reads CASSYSKRINTGELFF. The CDR3 coding sequence is TGTGCCAGCAGTTACTCGAAGAGGATAAACACCGGGGAGCTGTTTTTT.

The genes are TRBV15 and TRBJ1-4; D perhaps matches TRBD1 (6 bases). V lost 7 bases, J lost 2 bases, and 11 bases lay in between. This CDR3 has 14 residues. Germline loops: CDR1 LNHNV, CDR2 YYDKDF (reference sequence). The CDR3 DNA reads TGTGCCACCACCCAGGGGCGGACTAATGAAAAACTGTTTTTT. This sequence encodes CATTQGRTNEKLFF.

The chain uses TRBV4-1 and TRBJ1-4, with TRBD1 matching over 8 bases. The CDR3 runs to 16 residues. Germline V CDR1 and CDR2: MGHRA, YSYEKL. With V trimmed by 0 bases and J by 5 bases, 5 bases remained unmatched. CDR3 nucleotides: TGCGCCAGCAGCCAAGAAGGCAGGGGGCACAATGAAAAACTGTTTTTT. Translation: CASSQEGRGHNEKLFF.

The V gene is TRBV4-2, the J gene TRBJ1-2; TRBD1 might be the D (5 bases). V was pared by 0 bases and J by 5 bases, with 13 bases between. This CDR3 contains 15 residues. The germline gives CDR1 LGHNA, CDR2 YNFKEQ. The CDR3 DNA reads as TGTGCCAGCAGCCAAGAAGCGCAGGGTCGATATGGCTACACCTTC. Translation: CASSQEAQGRYGYTF.

This chain uses TRBV7-3 with TRBJ2-1; TRBD2 matches at 11 bases. The length of the CDR3 is 15 residues. V lost 5 bases to trimming and J lost 6 bases; unmatched junction nucleotides: 6. The germline gives CDR1 SGHTA, CDR2 FQGTGA. The CDR3: CASSPRLAGGNEQFF. In nucleotides, the CDR3 is TGTGCCAGCAGCCCCCGGCTAGCGGGGGGCAATGAGCAGTTCTTC.

This chain joins TRBV6-6 and TRBJ2-3; D is uncertain. The ends were cut back, 0 bases at V and 5 bases at J, with 9 bases in the middle. The CDR3 extends over 14 amino acids. CDR1 is MNHNY, CDR2 SVGAGI, per germline (reference sequence). The CDR3 nucleotides read TGTGCCAGCAGTTACTCCGGCGGAGTAGATACGCAGTATTTT. The encoded protein is CASSYSGGVDTQYF.

The V gene is TRBV6-1, the J gene TRBJ2-1; TRBD2 aligns across 10 bases. The germline V gene has CDR1 MNHNS and CDR2 SASEGT. The junction had 6 bases not matched to a gene; V was cut back by 3 bases and J by 4 bases. CDR3 length: 16 amino acids. Here the CDR3 DNA reads TGTGCCAGCAGTGATGCTAGCGGGGGCTCTTACAATGAGCAGTTCTTC. Residues: CASSDASGGSYNEQFF.

The V gene is TRBV6-1, the J gene TRBJ2-2; tentatively, D is TRBD1 (5 bases). The CDR3 has 12 amino acids. The germline V and J ends were trimmed by 3 bases and 7 bases, with 6 bases remaining between them. CDR1 and CDR2 from the germline V gene are MNHNS and SASEGT. The CDR3 here is CASSETDGELFF. The CDR3 region has the DNA TGTGCCAGCAGTGAGACAGACGGGGAGCTGTTTTTT.

The chain carries TRBV18 and TRBJ2-1; 7 bases line up with TRBD2. Germline-derived CDR1 and CDR2 are KGHSH and LQKENI. Trimming cost V 3 bases and J 1 base; bases outside gene matches: 9. The length of the CDR3 is 17 residues. The CDR3 region has the DNA TGTGCCAGCTCACCTCTCCCAGCGGGATGGTCCTACAATGAGCAGTTCTTC. Protein product: CASSPLPAGWSYNEQFF.

There are a few counts of this clone. The rearrangement joins TRBV12-2 to TRBJ2-7; TRBD2 was called by the table and not checked on the DNA. TRBV12-2 constitutes a pseudogene. The CDR3 is 15 amino acids. The CDR3 spells CASRLWGVKDYEQYF. The CDR3 region has the DNA TGTGCAAGTCGCCTCTGGGGGGTCAAGGACTACGAGCAGTACTTC.

This sequence joins TRBV28 and TRBJ1-3; D not certain. The germline CDR1 and CDR2 sequences are MDHEN and SYDVKM. The V end lost 5 bases, the J end lost 0 bases, and 14 bases lay between the germline ends. This CDR3 region has 16 residues. CDR3 loop: CASSPVLGLSGNTIYF. The DNA for the CDR3 is TGTGCCAGCAGTCCGGTTTTGGGCCTCTCTGGAAACACCATATATTTT.

This sequence joins TRBV6-6 and TRBJ2-1, with a weak D call TRBD2 (6 bases). The germline V gene encodes CDR1 MNHNY and CDR2 SVGAGI (reference sequence). Trimming removed 5 bases at V and 2 bases at J, with 16 bases between. This CDR3 has 16 residues. CDR3 DNA: TGTGCCAGCAGTCCGGGACTCCGAGTCCCCTACAATGAGCAGTTCTTC. Its protein product is CASSPGLRVPYNEQFF.

The genes are TRBV6-1 and TRBJ1-2; D remains ambiguous. The V end lost 5 bases, the J end lost 2 bases, and 9 bases lay between the germline ends. The CDR3 contains 13 residues. In germline, CDR1 is MNHNS, CDR2 SASEGT. The CDR3 sequence: CASSLRGNYGYTF. The CDR3 coding sequence is TGTGCCAGCAGTCTCAGAGGGAACTATGGCTACACCTTC.

The chain has TRBV27 and TRBJ2-7, with 8 bases fitting TRBD2. The CDR3 is 15 residues long. The germline CDR1 and CDR2 sequences are MNHEY and SMNVEV (reference sequence). V was pared by 3 bases and J by 0 bases, with 4 bases of the junction left unmatched. CDR3 in DNA: TGTGCCAGCAGTTTCTCAGGGACTAGCTCCTACGAGCAGTACTTC. Protein: CASSFSGTSSYEQYF.

The chain links TRBV30 to TRBJ2-3; 13 bases match TRBD2. V was pared by 1 base and J by 6 bases, with 7 bases of the junction left unmatched. This CDR3 region has 16 residues. The germline V gene has CDR1 GTSNPN and CDR2 SVGIG (reference sequence). CDR3 DNA: TGTGCCTGGAGTGGACTAGCGGGGGGTCCCTGGGATACGCAGTATTTT. Protein: CAWSGLAGGPWDTQYF.

The gene calls are TRBV19 and TRBJ2-5; 11 bases are shared with TRBD2. Germline CDR1 and CDR2: LNHDA and SQIVND (reference sequence). This CDR3 comprises 15 residues. With V trimmed by 4 bases and J by 4 bases, 5 bases remained unmatched. As DNA, the CDR3 is TGTGCCAGTAGTACACTAGCGGGAGTTGGAGAGACCCAGTACTTC. Residues: CASSTLAGVGETQYF.

The chain is built from TRBV27 and TRBJ2-3; no definite D call. CDR1 and CDR2 from the germline V gene are MNHEY and SMNVEV (reference sequence). The CDR3 extends over 16 amino acids. V was trimmed by 0 bases and J by 0 bases, leaving 10 bases between them. The CDR3 sequence: CASSLSVAASTDTQYF. CDR3 in DNA: TGTGCCAGCAGTTTATCGGTCGCGGCTAGCACAGATACGCAGTATTTT.

The chain links TRBV21-1 to TRBJ2-2; the table calls TRBD2, which could not be checked here. TRBV21-1 is deemed a pseudogene. This CDR3 is built from 17 residues. The CDR3 DNA sequence: TGTGCCAGCAGCAAAAAGCGAGGGAATCATGACACCGGGGAGCTGTTTTTT. It is translated as CASSKKRGNHDTGELFF.

DNA of the CDR3: TGTGCCAGCAGTTTTTCTAGGTACAATGAGCAGTTCTTC. This encodes CASSFSRYNEQFF. This chain links TRBV27 with TRBJ2-1; the D is unclear. Germline lookup yields CDR1 MNHEY and CDR2 SMNVEV (reference sequence). The CDR3 sequence is 13 residues long. The V end was cut by 3 bases, the J end by 4 bases, with 7 bases between.

V and J are TRBV10-3 and TRBJ1-1; 9 bases fit TRBD1. Germline V gene lookup returns CDR1 ENHRY and CDR2 SYGVKD. Germline trimming cut 5 bases from V and 6 bases from J; bases unmatched to any gene: 10. This CDR3 comprises 15 residues. The CDR3 nucleotides are TGTGCCATCAGTAATGCTTACAGGGGGCAAGCTGAAGCTTTCTTT. Translated: CAISNAYRGQAEAFF.